These 13 T cell receptor beta chains were all obtained from the same sample, sequenced in a study of T cell responses to AZD1222 COVID-19 vaccine. Profiling relied on immunoSEQ multiplex PCR, and the TCRdb table lists in-frame clones only, not all of them. The sample has 150,000 or so clones, approximately 85% seen once. The sequencing here drew on peripheral blood, taken on day 0 of AZD1222 vaccination. The source is an adult in good health.

V is TRBV28 and J is TRBJ1-4; D is unclear. CDR1 and CDR2 (germline): MDHEN, SYDVKM. V lost 1 base, J lost 7 bases, and 1 base lay in between. The CDR3 has 11 residues. The CDR3 here is CASSLFEKLFF. For the CDR3, the DNA is TGTGCCAGCAGTTTATTTGAAAAACTGTTTTTT.

The chain couples TRBV7-2 to TRBJ1-4; 8 nucleotides agree with TRBD1. Germline trimming cut 5 bases from V and 5 bases from J; bases unmatched to any gene: 7. The CDR3 has 15 residues. Germline V lookup: CDR1 SGHTA, CDR2 FQGNSA. DNA for the CDR3: TGTGCCAGCAGCCCGAGGACAGGGCACAATGAAAAACTGTTTTTT. Protein: CASSPRTGHNEKLFF.

The CDR3 protein is CASSHLDGLSGNTIYF. CDR3 nucleotides: TGCGCCAGCAGTCATCTAGACGGCCTCTCTGGAAACACCATATATTTT. This chain links TRBV23-1 with TRBJ1-3; D ambiguous. TRBV23-1 is an open reading frame, and its role is uncertain. CDR3 length equals 16 residues. The V end was cut by 3 bases, the J end by 0 bases, with 12 bases between.

J is TRBJ2-1 and V is TRBV7-9, with 11 bases identical to TRBD2. Germline CDR1 SEHNR, CDR2 FQNEAQ (reference sequence). V was clipped by 5 bases and J by 3 bases; unmatched bases: 9. CDR3 size: 17 residues. In nucleotides, the CDR3 is TGTGCCAGCAGCCCCTCCCCCACTAGCGGGGGCTACAATGAGCAGTTCTTC. It codes for CASSPSPTSGGYNEQFF. The variable domain in full, completed from reference TRBV7-9 and TRBJ2-1, reads DTGVSQNPRHKITKRGQNVTFRCDPISEHNRLYWYRQTLGQGPEFLTYFQNEAQLEKSRLLSDRFSAERPKGSFSTLEIQRTEQGDSAMYLCASSPSPTSGGYNEQFFGPGTRLTVL.

The chain combines TRBV2 with TRBJ1-1; TRBD1 matches at 7 bases. This CDR3 is built from 16 residues. The junction had 9 bases not matched to a gene; V was cut back by 4 bases and J by 1 base. Germline V gene sequence: CDR1 SNHLY, CDR2 FYNNEI. CDR3 residues: CASSGQGQGQNTEAFF. The CDR3 DNA reads TGTGCCAGCAGTGGACAGGGTCAAGGCCAGAACACTGAAGCTTTCTTT.

The rearrangement uses TRBV5-1 and TRBJ2-5; TRBD2 aligns across 9 bases. Trimming removed 7 bases from V and 5 bases from J; junction bases left unmatched: 12. The germline CDR1 and CDR2 sequences are SGHRS and YFSETQ. This CDR3 has 15 amino acids. The CDR3 reads CASPDQPAGGETQYF. The CDR3 DNA follows: TGCGCCAGCCCCGATCAGCCCGCGGGAGGGGAGACCCAGTACTTC.

The rearrangement uses TRBV7-2 and TRBJ1-3, with D uncertain. The CDR3 is 16 residues long. Germline CDR1 reads SGHTA; CDR2 reads FQGNSA. Between the trimmed V and J ends, which lost 0 bases and 4 bases, there was a span of 13 bases. CDR3 sequence reads: CASSLAPPSGGNTIYF. The CDR3, as DNA: TGTGCCAGCAGCTTAGCGCCTCCCAGTGGCGGAAACACCATATATTTT.

The chain is built from TRBV19 and TRBJ2-2; the D is unclear. Germline CDR1 is LNHDA and CDR2 is SQIVND (reference sequence). CDR3 size: 13 residues. V was trimmed by 6 bases and J by 4 bases, leaving 9 bases between them. In DNA form, the CDR3 reads TGTGCCAGTAGGACTCGGATCACCGGGGAGCTGTTTTTT. This codes for CASRTRITGELFF. Variable domain in full (rest from reference TRBV19 and TRBJ2-2): DGGITQSPKYLFRKEGQNVTLSCEQNLNHDAMYWYRQDPGQGLRLIYYSQIVNDFQKGDIAEGYSVSREKKESFPLTVTSAQKNPTAFYLCASRTRITGELFFGEGSRLTVL.

This clone occurred once. The chain carries TRBV2 and TRBJ2-7, with D uncertain. The CDR3 sequence is 14 residues long. Germline V gives CDR1 SNHLY, CDR2 FYNNEI. V lost 3 bases to trimming and J lost 5 bases, with 14 bases between them. As DNA, the CDR3 is TGTGCCAGCAGTGATCTCGTTCTTTCCCACGAGCAGTACTTC. Its translation is CASSDLVLSHEQYF.

This clone is a singleton in its sample. The chain employs TRBV3-1 (or the pseudogene TRBV3-2) and TRBJ2-3, with 10 bases aligning to TRBD2. The CDR3 runs to 18 residues. V was pared by 3 bases and J by 2 bases, with 11 bases of the junction left unmatched. CDR1 and CDR2 (germline): LGHDT, YNNKEL (reference sequence). The CDR3: CASSHRPPLAGVTDTQYF. The CDR3 nucleotides are TGTGCCAGCAGCCACCGACCACCCCTAGCGGGGGTCACAGATACGCAGTATTTT.

The rearrangement uses TRBV3-1 (or the pseudogene TRBV3-2) and TRBJ2-3; 9 bases are a match to TRBD1. Trimming cost V 0 bases and J 2 bases; bases outside gene matches: 3. This CDR3 comprises 16 residues. Per the germline V gene, CDR1 is LGHDT and CDR2 is YNNKEL (reference sequence). The CDR3: CASSQDGTGFTDTQYF. In DNA, the CDR3 is TGTGCCAGCAGCCAAGATGGGACAGGGTTCACAGATACGCAGTATTTT.

The chain has TRBV18 and TRBJ2-1; the match to TRBD2 covers 8 bases. Per the germline V gene, CDR1 is KGHSH and CDR2 is LQKENI. Trimming cost V 4 bases and J 0 bases; bases outside gene matches: 20. The CDR3 spans 21 residues. The CDR3 loop is CASSRQQLAVAVPSSYNEQFF. For the CDR3, the DNA is TGTGCCAGCTCACGCCAACAACTAGCGGTCGCGGTCCCTAGCTCCTACAATGAGCAGTTCTTC.

The chain has TRBV11-2 and TRBJ2-2; either TRBD1 or TRBD2 may fit D (5 bases each). Germline CDR1 and CDR2: SGHAT and FQNNGV. Trimming pared 5 bases from V and 2 bases from J, leaving 18 bases between. CDR3 length equals 17 residues. CDR3: CASSLPVTGTNTGELFF. DNA for the CDR3: TGTGCCAGCAGCCTCCCGGTGACCGGGACCAACACCGGGGAGCTGTTTTTT.